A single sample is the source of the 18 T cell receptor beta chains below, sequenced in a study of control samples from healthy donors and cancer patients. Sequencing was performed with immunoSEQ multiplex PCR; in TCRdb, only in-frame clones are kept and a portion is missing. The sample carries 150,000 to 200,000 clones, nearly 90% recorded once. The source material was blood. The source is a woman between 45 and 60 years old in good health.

Written as DNA, the CDR3 is TGTGCCAGCAGCCCCCTCCGGCAGAGTGAAGCTTTCTTT. Its translation: CASSPLRQSEAFF. The chain has TRBV7-9 and TRBJ1-1, with unresolved D. CDR3 length: 13 residues. Germline loops: CDR1 SEHNR, CDR2 FQNEAQ (reference sequence). V was pared by 5 bases and J by 7 bases, with 14 bases between.

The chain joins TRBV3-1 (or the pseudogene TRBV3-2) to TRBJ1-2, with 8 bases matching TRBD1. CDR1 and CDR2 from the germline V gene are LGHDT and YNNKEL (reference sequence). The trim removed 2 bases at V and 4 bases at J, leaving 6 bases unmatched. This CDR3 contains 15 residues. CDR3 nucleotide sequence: TGTGCCAGCAGCCAAATACAGGGGGTTTTCTATGGCTACACCTTC. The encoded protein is CASSQIQGVFYGYTF.

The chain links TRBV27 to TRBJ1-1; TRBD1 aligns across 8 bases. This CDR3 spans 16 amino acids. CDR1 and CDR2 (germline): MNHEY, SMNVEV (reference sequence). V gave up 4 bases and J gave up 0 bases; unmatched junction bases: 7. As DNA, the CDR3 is TGTGCCAGCAGTTCCCCTACAGGGGGTCTGAACACTGAAGCTTTCTTT. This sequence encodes CASSSPTGGLNTEAFF.

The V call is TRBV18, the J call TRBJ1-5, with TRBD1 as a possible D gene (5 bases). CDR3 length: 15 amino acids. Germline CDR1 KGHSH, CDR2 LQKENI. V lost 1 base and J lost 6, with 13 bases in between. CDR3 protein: CASSPLGGGSQPQHF. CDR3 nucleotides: TGTGCCAGCTCACCACTCGGCGGGGGAAGTCAGCCCCAGCATTTT. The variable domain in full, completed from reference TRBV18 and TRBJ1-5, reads NAGVMQNPRHLVRRRGQEARLRCSPMKGHSHVYWYRQLPEEGLKFMVYLQKENIIDESGMPKERFSAEFPKEGPSILRIQQVVRGDSAAYFCASSPLGGGSQPQHFGDGTRLSIL.

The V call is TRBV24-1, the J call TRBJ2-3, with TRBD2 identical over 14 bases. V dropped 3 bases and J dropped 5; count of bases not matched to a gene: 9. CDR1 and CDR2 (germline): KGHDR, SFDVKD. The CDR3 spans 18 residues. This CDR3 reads CATSDLKGLAGDRDTQYF. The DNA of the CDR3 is TGTGCCACCAGTGATCTCAAGGGACTAGCGGGAGATAGAGATACGCAGTATTTT.

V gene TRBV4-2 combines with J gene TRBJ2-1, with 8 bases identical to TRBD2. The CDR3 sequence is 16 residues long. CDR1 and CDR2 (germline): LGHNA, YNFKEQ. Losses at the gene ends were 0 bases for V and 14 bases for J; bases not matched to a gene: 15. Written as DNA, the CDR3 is TGTGCCAGCAGCCAAGAACCACTAGCGGACTCCACGGGTGAGTTCTTC. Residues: CASSQEPLADSTGEFF.

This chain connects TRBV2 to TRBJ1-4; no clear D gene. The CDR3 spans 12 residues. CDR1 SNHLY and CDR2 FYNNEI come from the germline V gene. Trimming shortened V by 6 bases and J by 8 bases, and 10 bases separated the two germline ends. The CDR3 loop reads CASREAGEKLFF. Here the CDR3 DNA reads TGTGCCAGCAGGGAGGCGGGGGAAAAACTGTTTTTT. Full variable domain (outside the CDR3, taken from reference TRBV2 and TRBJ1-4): EPEVTQTPSHQVTQMGQEVILRCVPISNHLYFYWYRQILGQKVEFLVSFYNNEISEKSEIFDDQFSVERPDGSNFTLKIRSTKLEDSAMYFCASREAGEKLFFGSGTQLSVL.

The CDR3 region has the DNA TGTGCCAGCAGCCCCCTTCGGGCTGTCGAAAAACTGTTTTTT. It codes for CASSPLRAVEKLFF. The V and J genes are TRBV7-8 and TRBJ1-4; D unclear. Trimming pared 5 bases from V and 8 bases from J, leaving 15 bases between. The CDR3 extends over 14 amino acids. Germline V gene data show CDR1 as SGHVS and CDR2 as FQNEAQ.

The CDR3 nucleotides are TGTGCCAGCAGCGTAGCAGGTGAGGACAGGGAGCAGTTCTTC. Translation: CASSVAGEDREQFF. This chain joins TRBV9 and TRBJ2-1, with TRBD1 matching over 7 bases. Looked up from germline, CDR1 is SGDLS and CDR2 is YYNGEE. After removal of 0 bases from V and 10 bases from J, the junction contained 7 bases not matched to a gene. CDR3 length: 14 residues.

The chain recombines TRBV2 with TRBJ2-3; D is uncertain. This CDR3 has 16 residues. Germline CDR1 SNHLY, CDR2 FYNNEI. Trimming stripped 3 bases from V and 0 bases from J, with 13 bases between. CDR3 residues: CASSEGRVYSTDTQYF. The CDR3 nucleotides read TGTGCCAGCAGTGAGGGCCGGGTTTATAGCACAGATACGCAGTATTTT. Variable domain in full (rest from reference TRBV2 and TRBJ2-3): EPEVTQTPSHQVTQMGQEVILRCVPISNHLYFYWYRQILGQKVEFLVSFYNNEISEKSEIFDDQFSVERPDGSNFTLKIRSTKLEDSAMYFCASSEGRVYSTDTQYFGPGTRLTVL.

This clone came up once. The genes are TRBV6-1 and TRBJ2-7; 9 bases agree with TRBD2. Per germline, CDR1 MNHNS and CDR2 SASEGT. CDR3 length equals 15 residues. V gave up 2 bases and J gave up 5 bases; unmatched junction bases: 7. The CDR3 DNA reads TGTGCCAGCAGTGAAAGACTAGCGGTTCTCCACGAGCAGTACTTC. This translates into CASSERLAVLHEQYF.

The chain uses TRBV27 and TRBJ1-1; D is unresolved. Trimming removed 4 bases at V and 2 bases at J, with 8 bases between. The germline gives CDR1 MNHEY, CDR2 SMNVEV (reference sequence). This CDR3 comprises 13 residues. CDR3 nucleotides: TGTGCCAGCAGTTGGGCCAGCAACACTGAAGCTTTCTTT. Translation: CASSWASNTEAFF.

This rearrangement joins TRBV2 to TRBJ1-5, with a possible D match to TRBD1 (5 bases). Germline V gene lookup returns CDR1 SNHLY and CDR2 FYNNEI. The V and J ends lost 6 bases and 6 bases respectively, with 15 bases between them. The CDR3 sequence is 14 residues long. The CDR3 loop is CASRPAQGAQPQHF. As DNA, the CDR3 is TGTGCCAGCAGACCCGCCCAGGGCGCTCAGCCCCAGCATTTT. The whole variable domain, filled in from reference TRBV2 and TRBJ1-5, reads EPEVTQTPSHQVTQMGQEVILRCVPISNHLYFYWYRQILGQKVEFLVSFYNNEISEKSEIFDDQFSVERPDGSNFTLKIRSTKLEDSAMYFCASRPAQGAQPQHFGDGTRLSIL.

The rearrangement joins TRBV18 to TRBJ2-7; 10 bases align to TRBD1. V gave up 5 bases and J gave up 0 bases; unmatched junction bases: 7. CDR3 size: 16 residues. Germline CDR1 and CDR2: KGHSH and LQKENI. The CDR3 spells CASSRDRGSPSYEQYF. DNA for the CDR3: TGTGCCAGCTCAAGGGACAGGGGTTCCCCCTCCTACGAGCAGTACTTC.

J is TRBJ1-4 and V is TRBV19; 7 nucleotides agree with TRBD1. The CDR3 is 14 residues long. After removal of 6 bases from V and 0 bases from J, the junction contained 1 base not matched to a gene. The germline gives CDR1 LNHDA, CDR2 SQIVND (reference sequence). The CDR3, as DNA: TGTGCCAGTAGGCAGGGGGCAACTAATGAAAAACTGTTTTTT. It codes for CASRQGATNEKLFF.

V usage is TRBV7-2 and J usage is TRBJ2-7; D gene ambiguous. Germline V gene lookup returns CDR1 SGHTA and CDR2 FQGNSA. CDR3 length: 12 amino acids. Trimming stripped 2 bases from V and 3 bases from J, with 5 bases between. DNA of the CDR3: TGTGCCAGCAGCTTAACTTACTACGAGCAGTACTTC. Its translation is CASSLTYYEQYF.

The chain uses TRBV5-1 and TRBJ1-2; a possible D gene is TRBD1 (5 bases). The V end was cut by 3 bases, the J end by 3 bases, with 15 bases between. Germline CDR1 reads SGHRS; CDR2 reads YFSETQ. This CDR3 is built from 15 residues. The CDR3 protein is CASSSIPRGDYGYTF. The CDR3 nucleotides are TGCGCCAGCAGCTCTATCCCTCGGGGCGACTATGGCTACACCTTC.

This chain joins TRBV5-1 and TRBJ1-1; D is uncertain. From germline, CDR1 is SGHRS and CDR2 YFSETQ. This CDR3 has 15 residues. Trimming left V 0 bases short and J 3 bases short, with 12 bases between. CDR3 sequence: CASSLAGQMDTEAFF. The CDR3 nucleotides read TGCGCCAGCAGCTTGGCCGGGCAGATGGACACTGAAGCTTTCTTT.